This TCR beta chain derives from a study of blood T cell repertoires in COVID-19. Methods used by the authors: From reference gene primer amplification, estimates of nucleated cell counts were derived. Here immunoSEQ multiplex PCR was the method, and the copy in TCRdb shows in-frame clones only, minus some. D and trimming were read from the DNA, whereas the V and J calls and clone size are those reported in that table. The sample consists of under 250,000 clones, about 85% of them appearing once. The TCR comes from a man younger than 30 with active or convalescent COVID-19. The sequenced sample was peripheral blood.

CDR3 protein: CASSLLLAGNTGELFF. The CDR3 DNA follows: TGCGCCAGCAGCTTGTTACTAGCGGGAAACACCGGGGAGCTGTTTTTT. V usage is TRBV5-1 and J usage is TRBJ2-2, with 10 bases matching TRBD2. The CDR3 has 16 residues. In germline, CDR1 is SGHRS, CDR2 YFSETQ. V lost 1 base to trimming and J lost 2 bases; unmatched junction nucleotides: 2.